This entry concerns a single T cell receptor (beta chain). This entry comes from a study of T cells expressing NK-cell markers. In the study overall: In sorted CD3+CD56+NKG2C+, CD3+CD56+NKG2C- and CD3+CD56-NKG2C+ T cells, TCR beta repertoires were obtained.

TCRdb reworked the 5' RACE reads into one entry per CDR3 protein, no DNA. The sample spans about 380,000 distinct CDR3 sequences; the ten largest clones claim about 5.2%. The germline V gene encodes CDR1 DFQATT and CDR2 SNEGSKA (reference sequence). The CDR3 runs to 14 residues. Sequenced material: blood T cells: a sorted CD56 or NKG2C T cell subset, CD4+ or CD8+ T cells, or bulk PBMC T cells (not recorded which). The chain uses TRBV20-1 and TRBJ1-1; TCRdb lists TRBD1, though no DNA is available to test this call. The source of this sequence is a man between 18 and 69 years old in good health. CDR3 sequence reads: CSARPGQVNTEAFF.